This is a list of T cell receptor beta chains from one sample in a study of shared clonotypes between healthy human individuals. Repertoires were generated with immunoSEQ multiplex PCR, while TCRdb's copy carries only in-frame clones and drops some. The table has about 2,200,000 clones, just over 90% seen once. The specimen sequenced was naive CD8+ T cells from PBMCs. The receptor set was obtained from a man aged 18 to 35 in good health. Some clones in this sample may be carry-over from other donors' samples. CDR3s include the opening cysteine and the closing phenylalanine or tryptophan.

v_call: TRBV7-8; j_call: TRBJ1-5; cdr3_aa: CASSLGYGRGVGDQPQHF
v_call: TRBV5-4; j_call: TRBJ2-2; cdr3_aa: CASSSGTTGYTGELFF
v_call: TRBV27; j_call: TRBJ2-3; cdr3_aa: CASSPGPGTQYF
v_call: TRBV7-9; j_call: TRBJ2-5; cdr3_aa: CASSSGGRETQYF
v_call: TRBV29-1; j_call: TRBJ1-2; cdr3_aa: CVEKRPSTAARGYTF
v_call: TRBV27; j_call: TRBJ2-7; cdr3_aa: CASSPTVSYEQYF
v_call: TRBV11-3; j_call: TRBJ2-7; cdr3_aa: CASSFIGQGHEQYF
v_call: TRBV7-2; j_call: TRBJ2-7; cdr3_aa: CASSWTSGKTYEQYF
v_call: TRBV18; j_call: TRBJ2-7; cdr3_aa: CASSPVGGSSYEQYF
v_call: TRBV25-1; j_call: TRBJ2-1; cdr3_aa: CASSYGQVRQFF
v_call: TRBV5-1; j_call: TRBJ1-2; cdr3_aa: CASSLGGRDGYTF
v_call: TRBV2; j_call: TRBJ2-7; cdr3_aa: CASKSRQVQLSEQYF
v_call: TRBV4-3; j_call: TRBJ1-1; cdr3_aa: CASRAGAANTEAFF
v_call: TRBV21-1; j_call: TRBJ1-4; cdr3_aa: CASSKLFLRCRTCEKLFF
v_call: TRBV29-1; j_call: TRBJ1-1; cdr3_aa: CSVQLRGGGNTEAFF
v_call: TRBV18; j_call: TRBJ2-1; cdr3_aa: CASSVDRGYEQFF
v_call: TRBV5-3; j_call: TRBJ2-7; cdr3_aa: CATPSADRAYEQYF
v_call: TRBV28; j_call: TRBJ1-5; cdr3_aa: CASTVTRYSNQPQHF
v_call: TRBV28; j_call: TRBJ1-1; cdr3_aa: CASISTGEGLYTEAFF
v_call: TRBV29-1; j_call: TRBJ2-2; cdr3_aa: CSVSGNSGELFF
v_call: TRBV9; j_call: TRBJ2-1; cdr3_aa: CASSGLLGGGAYNEQFF
v_call: TRBV4-3; j_call: TRBJ2-1; cdr3_aa: CASSQADGGEQFF
v_call: TRBV10-3; j_call: TRBJ2-3; cdr3_aa: CAILSSTDTQYF
v_call: TRBV7-9; j_call: TRBJ2-3; cdr3_aa: CASSLIGTGDDTQYF
v_call: TRBV27; j_call: TRBJ1-4; cdr3_aa: CASSPLGTGGTGNEKLFF
v_call: TRBV7-2; j_call: TRBJ1-3; cdr3_aa: CASSFTGSGNTIYF
v_call: TRBV29-1; j_call: TRBJ2-7; cdr3_aa: CSVENGYEQYF
v_call: TRBV13; j_call: TRBJ2-7; cdr3_aa: CASSLGERPFYEQYF
v_call: TRBV10-3; j_call: TRBJ1-5; cdr3_aa: CAISESGRSNQPQHF
v_call: TRBV27; j_call: TRBJ2-7; cdr3_aa: CASSLALGSYEQYF
v_call: TRBV27; j_call: TRBJ2-1; cdr3_aa: CASSFGEGAIFEQFF
v_call: TRBV4-2; j_call: TRBJ2-1; cdr3_aa: CASSQGAGGGYNEQFF
v_call: TRBV6-1; j_call: TRBJ2-6; cdr3_aa: CASSESPFGANVLTF
v_call: TRBV10-3; j_call: TRBJ2-1; cdr3_aa: CAISESGGYNEQFF
v_call: TRBV4-1; j_call: TRBJ1-1; cdr3_aa: CASSQIGQGEAFF
v_call: TRBV21-1; j_call: TRBJ2-7; cdr3_aa: CASSKAGCSPYEQYF
v_call: TRBV27; j_call: TRBJ1-1; cdr3_aa: CASRDRGLTEAFF
v_call: TRBV7-2; j_call: TRBJ2-7; cdr3_aa: CASSLGYEGRNEQYF
v_call: TRBV10-3; j_call: TRBJ2-3; cdr3_aa: CAISEVTGDTDTQYF
v_call: TRBV7-9; j_call: TRBJ2-2; cdr3_aa: CASSLGRELFF
v_call: TRBV11-1; j_call: TRBJ2-1; cdr3_aa: CASRSSGSFYNEQFF
v_call: TRBV4-2; j_call: TRBJ2-7; cdr3_aa: CASSHPLEARDEQYF
v_call: TRBV9; j_call: TRBJ2-7; cdr3_aa: CASSERLAGGFDEQYF
v_call: TRBV9; j_call: TRBJ1-2; cdr3_aa: CASSGQADNYGYTF
v_call: TRBV27; j_call: TRBJ2-7; cdr3_aa: CASSLGNSYEQYF
v_call: TRBV5-4; j_call: TRBJ1-5; cdr3_aa: CASSFDGPYSNQPQHF
v_call: TRBV27; j_call: TRBJ2-7; cdr3_aa: CASSSRLTSEQYF
v_call: TRBV5-5; j_call: TRBJ2-1; cdr3_aa: CASTWGTLTPNNEQFF
v_call: TRBV19; j_call: TRBJ1-2; cdr3_aa: CASSIASPGPNYGYTF
v_call: TRBV19; j_call: TRBJ2-7; cdr3_aa: CASSIGGTTYEQYF
v_call: TRBV7-6; j_call: TRBJ2-1; cdr3_aa: CASSSEAGETDEQFF
v_call: TRBV4-3; j_call: TRBJ1-2; cdr3_aa: CASSLGQATNYGYTF
v_call: TRBV7-9; j_call: TRBJ2-7; cdr3_aa: CASSPLAGRGDEQYF
v_call: TRBV7-8; j_call: TRBJ1-2; cdr3_aa: CASSPRRGQPNYGYTF
v_call: TRBV11-2; j_call: TRBJ1-2; cdr3_aa: CASAIRDVYGYTF